The text below deals with one T cell receptor (beta chain). Its antigen is not known. This sample stems from a study of spatial heterogeneity in lung cancer. Looking at the study overall: Sequence detection consistently recorded a greater number of beta-chain than alpha-chain sequences. General study findings and limits: Blood carried ubiquitous expanded tumor TCRs more at resection than follow-up.

Every molecule of TCR cDNA had its own unique molecular identifier. TCRdb fed the 5' RACE reads into MiXCR, producing one record per CDR3 protein. The table shows tens of thousands of distinct CDR3 sequences, with less than 6% occurring only once. There are 17 residues in the CDR3. Germline CDR1 is SEHNR and CDR2 is FQNEAQ (reference sequence). Trimming left V 5 bases short and J 0 bases short, with 17 bases between. The time point was: sample taken at primary tumor resection. Whole RNA came from tumor, nontumor lung or frozen PBMC and was sequenced without being sorted. Some 72 TRACERx patients with early, untreated non-small cell lung cancer donated samples.

The chain has TRBV7-9 and TRBJ2-1, with D unresolved. The TCR was taken from a male donor with early-stage non-small cell lung cancer. Sequencing used PBMCs, obtained at surgery. The CDR3 bases are TGTGCCAGCAGCCCCCAGGTGGTTAACCCCTCCTACAATGAGCAGTTCTTC. Residues: CASSPQVVNPSYNEQFF. Complete variable domain (other parts from reference TRBV7-9 and TRBJ2-1): DTGVSQNPRHKITKRGQNVTFRCDPISEHNRLYWYRQTLGQGPEFLTYFQNEAQLEKSRLLSDRFSAERPKGSFSTLEIQRTEQGDSAMYLCASSPQVVNPSYNEQFFGPGTRLTVL.